This record looks at one T cell receptor (beta chain) sequence and its context. Its antigen remains unidentified. Base qualities are not recorded, but no much larger clone differs from it by a single base. The CDR1 and CDR2 encoded by the germline V gene are SGHRS and YFSETQ. V loses 4 bases at its end and J loses 5 bases; junction bases beyond the gene matches: 9. Including the terminal cysteine and phenylalanine, the CDR3 comprises 15 residues. This entry keeps only the CDR3 DNA: 45 bases, framed from base 1. This sample was included in a study of beta chain features in type 1 diabetes (dated by TCRdb to 2016 to 2018). As for the study more broadly: Mean age, gender distribution, total cell number and subset yield did not differ between patients and healthy donors. Naive and central memory subsets were obtained from all 30 or so donors, but regulatory and stem cell-like memory subsets were isolated from only 8 patients and roughly eight healthy donors. A total of over 90,000,000 sorted cells were examined across all samples, and a strong correlation was observed between cell number per subset and RNA yield. The study compared the TCRB repertoires of sorted circulating CD4+ T cell subsets in recently diagnosed type 1 diabetes patients with those in matched healthy donors.

What the study reported, not specific to this receptor: Sequencing cDNA rather than genomic DNA could over-represent highly expressing activated cells, although activation and CD3 levels did not differ between groups. PCR might favor shorter templates, but patient and control samples were amplified and corrected together, so any skew would affect both groups equally. The naive, central memory and regulatory TCRB repertoires appeared to resemble one another more closely among patients than among healthy donors. At VDJ recombination sites, patients with type 1 diabetes made fewer insertions and deleted more nucleotides, a pattern implying thymic rearrangement abnormalities. Because small numbers of individuals were included in the HLA sub-analyses, any influence of HLA type on TCRB rearrangement was left unresolved. A moderate but significant shortening of TCRB CDR3 length was observed in type 1 diabetes patients in all four CD4+ subsets.

The entire isolated RNA was reverse transcribed using the High Capacity cDNA Reverse Transcription Kit, and thus expressed TCRB transcripts were sequenced. Deep immunoSEQ sequencing was applied to naive, central memory and regulatory T cell samples, giving an average of roughly 3.5 million total reads per sample. Sorted cells were lysed in RLT buffer, and RNA was extracted using DNase-treated RNeasy Micro or Mini kits according to cell number. To prevent cross-contamination, each cell subset was processed individually, whereas patient and healthy donor samples were processed jointly. Using the immunoSEQ multiplex PCR, TCRB sequences were amplified from cDNA into 87-bp fragments spanning the CDR3 region. Sequencing of the amplicons was done on the Illumina HiSeq platform. In the paper's pipeline: Synthetic template baselines were used to correct PCR bias computationally, reads within Hamming distance 2 were collapsed together, and singletons that could not be merged were discarded. Reads were aligned against IMGT so that V, D and J genes, CDR3 length and insertions or deletions at six rearrangement sites could be assigned. Clonotype counts were normalized to sorted cell number within each subset before computing true diversity and Gini coefficients with the tcR R package. Repertoire sharing was quantified using the overlap coefficient calculated on TCRB nucleotide sequences. TCRdb took this table from immuneACCESS and kept in-frame rearrangements with V and J called. Such tables lack part of the clones; where checked against another copy, unresolved V genes explain under half of the gap, and the rest is unexplained. V, J and clone size were drawn from that table, and D and trimming were deduced from the DNA. The sample table records some 63,000 clones; about 61% of these occur just once. The ten largest make up 2% to 2.5% of the sample.

A single peripheral blood draw of about 116 mL on average was collected from each donor into heparinised tubes. Using a panel that included CD45RO, CCR7, CD25, CD127, CD95 and CD27, naive, central memory, regulatory and stem cell-like memory CD4+ T cells were sorted on a BD FACSAria II. Purity was above 95% for every sorted population. PBMCs were isolated immediately by Lymphoprep density gradient centrifugation and stained directly without culture. To minimize batch effects, samples were stained and sorted in pairs, one healthy donor with one patient per experiment. The receptor was derived from a woman between 18 and 29 years old in good health. Recombination linked TRBV5-1 to TRBJ1-5; TRBD1 aligns with 7 central bases. The sequencing input was Tregs from blood. According to the study, the label for this sample's cell subset or site signals: regulatory CD4+ T cells. The DNA is as follows: TGCGCCAGCAGCAGTGGGTCAGGGGGAGATCAGCCCCAGCATTTT. Translated, this is CASSSGSGGDQPQHF.